This T cell receptor (beta chain) was obtained from a study of molecular identifiers for immune sequencing clone quantification. Study as a whole: Replicates involved a five-way split of RNA from approximately 20,000 or 100,000 naive CD8 cells, with sequencing of four.

CDR3 length equals 14 residues. Germline CDR1 and CDR2: ENHRY and SYGVKD. The V segment lost 8 bases and the J segment 2 bases; nucleotides outside the gene matches: 2. The use of previously described methods and listed TCR primers produced the bulk TCR libraries. TCRdb itself ran the PCR reads through MiXCR, one entry per CDR3 protein. The data show about 630,000 distinct CDR3 sequences, with 25% seen just once and about 0.81% held by the top ten. Sample: naive CD8+ T cells from blood, with Jurkat cell RNA spiked in. Documented subset: FACS-sorted CD8+CD4-CCR7+CD45RA+ naive T cells. The sequence was collected from a human donor in good health. Some libraries in this study had Jurkat cell RNA spiked in. V is TRBV10-3 and J is TRBJ2-7; 14 nucleotides align to TRBD2. The CDR3 DNA sequence: TGTGCCATCGGGGGACTAGCGGGAGCCTACGAGCAGTACTTC. This codes for CAIGGLAGAYEQYF.